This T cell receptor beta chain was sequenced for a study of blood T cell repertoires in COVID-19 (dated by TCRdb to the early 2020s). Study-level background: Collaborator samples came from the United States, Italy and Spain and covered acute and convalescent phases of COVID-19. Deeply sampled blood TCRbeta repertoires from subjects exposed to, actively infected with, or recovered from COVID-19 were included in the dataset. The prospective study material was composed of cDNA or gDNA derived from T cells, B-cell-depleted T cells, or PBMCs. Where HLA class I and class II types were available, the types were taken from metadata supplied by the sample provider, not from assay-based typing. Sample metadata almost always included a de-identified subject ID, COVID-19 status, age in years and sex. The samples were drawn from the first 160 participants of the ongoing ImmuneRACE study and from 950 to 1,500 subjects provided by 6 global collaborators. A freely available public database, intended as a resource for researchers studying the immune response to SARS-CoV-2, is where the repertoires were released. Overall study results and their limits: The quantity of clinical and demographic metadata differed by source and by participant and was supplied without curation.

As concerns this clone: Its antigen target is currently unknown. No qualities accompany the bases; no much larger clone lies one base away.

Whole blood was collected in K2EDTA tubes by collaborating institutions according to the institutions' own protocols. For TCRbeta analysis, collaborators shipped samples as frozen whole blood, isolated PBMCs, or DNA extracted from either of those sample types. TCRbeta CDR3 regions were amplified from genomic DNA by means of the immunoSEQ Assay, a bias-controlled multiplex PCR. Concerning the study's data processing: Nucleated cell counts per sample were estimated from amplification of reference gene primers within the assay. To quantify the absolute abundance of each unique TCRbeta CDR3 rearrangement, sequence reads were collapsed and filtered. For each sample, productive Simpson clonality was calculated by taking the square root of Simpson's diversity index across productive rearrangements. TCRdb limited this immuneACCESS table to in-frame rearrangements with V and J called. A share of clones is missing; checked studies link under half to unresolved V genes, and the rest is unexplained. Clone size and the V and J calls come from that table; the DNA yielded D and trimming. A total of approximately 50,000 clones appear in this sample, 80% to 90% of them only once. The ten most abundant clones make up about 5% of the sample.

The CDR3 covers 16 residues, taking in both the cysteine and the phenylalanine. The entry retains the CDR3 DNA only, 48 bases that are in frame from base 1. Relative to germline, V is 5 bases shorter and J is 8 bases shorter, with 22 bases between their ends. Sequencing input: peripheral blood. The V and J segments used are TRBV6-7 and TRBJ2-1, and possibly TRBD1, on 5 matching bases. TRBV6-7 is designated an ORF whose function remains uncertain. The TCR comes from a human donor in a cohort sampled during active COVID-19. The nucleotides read TGTGCCAGCAGTCCTAAAGGGGTGGTAGGGGTGTATGAGCAGTTCTTC. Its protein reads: CASSPKGVVGVYEQFF.